This TCR beta chain was sequenced for a study of identical twins (dated by TCRdb to the mid-2010s). A note on the overall study: To test whether fetal clonotypes persist, this study deep-sequenced TCR alpha and beta repertoires from monozygotic twins, from unrelated adults of various ages, and from cord blood. To rule out contamination, the twin experiments were replicated at different times with different library preparation protocols. Points the paper makes about the study in general: Out-of-frame TCR alpha sharing in monozygotic twins was systematically underestimated by recombination models, whereas sharing between unrelated individuals was in agreement with the recombination models. Out-of-frame TCR alpha sequences shared between twins showed an excess of low generation-probability sequences compared with coincidental sharing between unrelated individuals. The excess sharing between twins in beta out-of-frame sequences was weaker because fewer shared sequences reduced the signal-to-noise ratio. Conclusions relied on cross-sectional statistical analysis, since the same donors could not be followed over many years. Zero-insertion analyses could be partly confounded by invariant T cells such as MAIT and iNKT, although diverse VJ usage argued against such confounding for most clonotypes. Fewer insertions were carried by abundant cord blood beta clonotypes, a similar but weaker trend appeared in young adult naive repertoires, and no such trend appeared in memory repertoires.

This clonotype occurred many times. Its target antigen remains unknown. Within one base of it there is no much larger clone, and no base qualities were kept. Every donor in the study was a healthy Caucasian. Using Miltenyi CD45RO+ enrichment and human naive T-cell isolation kits, memory (CD45RO+) and naive T cells were isolated from PBMC. Receptor amplification or capture employed 5' RACE. The run used an Illumina HiSeq 2000. A universal primer binding site was introduced by template switching, and a unique molecular identifier was present in the final cDNA, enabling accurate counting of TCR cDNA molecules. First-strand cDNA for TCR alpha and beta chains was synthesized from specific primers in the conserved constant-segment region. To control for contamination, every cDNA library was double barcoded, receiving both a SMART-Mk sample barcode and Illumina barcodes. TruSeq adapter sequences and Illumina sample barcodes were added in two successive PCR steps. The TCR alpha and beta cDNA libraries were sequenced on the Illumina HiSeq platform using custom primers. Concerning the study's data processing: MiGEC was used to process raw reads and extract unique molecular identifiers, and MiXCR was used to find CDR3 positions. Recombination models were inferred per individual with the repgenHMM and IGoR tools using an EM algorithm. Shared clonotypes were analyzed with the tcR package in R, and sharing was normalized by the product of cloneset sizes. To study raw recombination without the effects of thymic and clonal selection, out-of-frame nonproductive sequences were analyzed. The public sequencing data were trimmed at Q25 with fastp and processed into clonotypes with MiXCR by TCRdb, which kept only in-frame beta chains. When rows share a CDR3 protein, they turn into one entry using the most common DNA and genes. TCRdb, rather than the study authors, made the V and J calls. This sample lists around 95,000 distinct CDR3 sequences; just under 6% were detected once. Approximately 12% of the sample goes to the ten largest clones.

Via the germline V gene (reference sequence), CDR1 is DFQATT and CDR2 SNEGSKA. Measured from the cysteine to the phenylalanine, the CDR3 is 14 residues long. The entry retains the CDR3 DNA only, 42 bases that are in frame from base 1. At the junction V is shortened by 5 bases and J by 0 bases, with 13 bases in between. Input material: memory T cells sorted from blood. The sample's cell subset or site label, in plain terms: CD45RO+ enriched T cells. The V and J genes are TRBV20-1 and TRBJ1-1; the D segment could be TRBD1, given 6 matching bases. The sequence was collected from a woman in her fifties or sixties in good health. The CDR3 reads CSAGKQGMNTEAFF. The bases read TGCAGTGCTGGCAAACAGGGCATGAACACTGAAGCTTTCTTT.